This T cell receptor (beta chain) is drawn from a study of T cell changes during pregnancy in multiple sclerosis. The CDR3 runs 13 residues. Per germline, CDR1 MNHEY and CDR2 SMNVEV (reference sequence). V was pared by 6 bases and J by 1 base, with 10 bases between. Produced via immunoSEQ multiplex PCR; TCRdb's table is partial and in-frame only. The sample shows 41,000 or so clones, 90% of them seen only once. The chain has TRBV27 and TRBJ2-7, with a tentative D call TRBD1 (6 bases). The TCR comes from a female donor with multiple sclerosis, enrolled in a pregnancy study. The sequences come from CD8+ T cells from peripheral blood mononuclear cells, collected in the third trimester of pregnancy. The CDR3 sequence: CASSPDSSYEQYF. DNA for the CDR3: TGTGCCAGCAGCCCGGACAGTTCCTACGAGCAGTACTTC.